This TCR beta chain was found in a study of regulatory T cells in long-lasting Graves disease. Library construction for TCR beta used iRepertoire HTBI primers and Arm-PCR of CDR3 regions. From the multiplex PCR reads, TCRdb called clonotypes with MiXCR, one entry per CDR3 protein. The table includes about 470,000 distinct CDR3 sequences, roughly 20% detected once. The CDR3 has 15 amino acids. The V gene's germline CDR1 is GTSNPN and CDR2 SVGIG (reference sequence). Trimming cost V 0 bases and J 7 bases, with 15 bases left between them. Time point reported: persistent/refractory GD, antithyroid drugs over 5 years with positive TRAb. Making the TCR library involved RNA that had been extracted from PBMCs. The sample holds a few counts of this clonotype.

The V and J genes are TRBV30 and TRBJ2-2, with D possibly TRBD1 on 5 matching bases. Sequencing was performed on peripheral blood mononuclear cells (PBMCs), taken when the disease was refractory, from a patient treated with antithyroid drugs. The TCR comes from a female donor with Graves disease. The CDR3 here is CAWSVGAGINGELFF. CDR3 DNA sequence: TGTGCCTGGAGTGTTGGGGCAGGGATTAACGGGGAGCTGTTTTTT.